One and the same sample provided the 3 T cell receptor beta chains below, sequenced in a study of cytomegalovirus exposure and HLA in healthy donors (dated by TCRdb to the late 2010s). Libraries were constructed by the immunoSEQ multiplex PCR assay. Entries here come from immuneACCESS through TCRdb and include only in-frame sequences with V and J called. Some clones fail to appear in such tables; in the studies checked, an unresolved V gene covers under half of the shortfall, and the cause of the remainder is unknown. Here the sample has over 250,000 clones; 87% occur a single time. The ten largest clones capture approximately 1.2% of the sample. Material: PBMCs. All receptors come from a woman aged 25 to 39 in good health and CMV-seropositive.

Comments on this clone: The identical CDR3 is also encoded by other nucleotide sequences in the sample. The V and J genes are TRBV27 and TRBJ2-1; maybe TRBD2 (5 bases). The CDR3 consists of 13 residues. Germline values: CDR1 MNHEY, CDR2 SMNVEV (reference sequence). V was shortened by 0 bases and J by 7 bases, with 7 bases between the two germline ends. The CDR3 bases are TGTGCCAGCAGTTTATCTGGCGGGAATGAGCAGTTCTTC. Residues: CASSLSGGNEQFF.

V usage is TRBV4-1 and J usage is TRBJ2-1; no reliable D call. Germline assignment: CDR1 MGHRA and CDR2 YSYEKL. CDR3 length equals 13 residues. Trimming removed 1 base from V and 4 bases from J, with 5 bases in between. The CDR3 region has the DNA TGCGCCAGCAGCCAAGTTTCGTACAATGAGCAGTTCTTC. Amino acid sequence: CASSQVSYNEQFF.

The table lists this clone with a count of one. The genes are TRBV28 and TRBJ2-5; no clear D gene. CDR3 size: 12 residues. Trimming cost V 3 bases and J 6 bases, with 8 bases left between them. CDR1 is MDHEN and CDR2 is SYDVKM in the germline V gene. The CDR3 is CASSLGSQTQYF. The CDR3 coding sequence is TGTGCCAGCAGTTTGGGCAGCCAGACCCAGTACTTC.